The clone carrying this TCR beta chain was seen just once. The antigen remains unidentified. With 60 Vbeta and 13 Jbeta primers, the PCR was carried out. Data came from immunoSEQ multiplex PCR; TCRdb stores just in-frame clones and leaves some out. Among 270,000 or so clones listed, 70% to 90% were seen once. The sample originates from a study of cytomegalovirus exposure and HLA in healthy donors. About the research overall: Roughly 80 million unique TCRs from HLA-typed donors made up an early data release. The study's findings and limits: Some public TCRs appeared in many individuals, while most sequences were rare. The authors enumerated over 150 TCR beta chains as linked to cytomegalovirus.

Trimming removed 3 bases at V and 4 bases at J, with 7 bases between. This CDR3 is built from 12 residues. Germline lookup yields CDR1 MNHEY and CDR2 SMNVEV (reference sequence). Sequencing used PBMCs. V usage is TRBV27 and J usage is TRBJ2-7, with D possibly being TRBD1 (5 bases). The TCR originated in a man aged 40-49 years in good health and CMV-seropositive. The CDR3 sequence: CASSFRGYEQYF. CDR3 DNA sequence: TGTGCCAGCAGTTTTAGGGGTTACGAGCAGTACTTC.